This TCR beta chain was profiled in a study of cytomegalovirus exposure and HLA in healthy donors. On the study more broadly: It was reported in a later analysis that the same platform had been used for the roughly 130 validation repertoires as for the approximately 670 first-cohort repertoires.

Study findings and constraints: Cytomegalovirus-associated TCR beta chains were listed, numbering some 150. Testing in vitro showed three CMV-associated chains specific for CMV antigens.

V lost 0 bases, J lost 7 bases, and 13 bases lay in between. The CDR3 covers 14 residues. Germline V gene sequence: CDR1 WSHSY, CDR2 SAAADI. Sequenced by immunoSEQ multiplex PCR; TCRdb stores in-frame clones only, minus some. This sample has roughly 150,000 clones, with 70% to 90% found just once. As to this clone: Its antigen is undetermined.

The material sequenced was PBMCs. This receptor was identified in a woman younger than 35 in good health and CMV-seropositive. The V call is TRBV10-2, the J call TRBJ2-7; D is uncertain. This CDR3 is CASSESRSSDEQYF. For the CDR3, the DNA is TGCGCCAGCAGTGAGTCGCGCTCCTCCGATGAGCAGTACTTC.